This paragraph reports one TCR beta chain. Clones were sequenced by immunoSEQ multiplex PCR, and TCRdb holds only the in-frame ones, with some missing. This sample has 80,000 or so clones, with about 90% found just once. The sample belongs to a study of T cell changes during pregnancy in multiple sclerosis. V dropped 7 bases and J dropped 3 bases, with 18 bases sitting between them. This CDR3 has 16 amino acids. The germline CDR1 and CDR2 sequences are LNHDA and SQIVND (reference sequence). The source was peripheral blood, collected before pregnancy. The rearrangement links TRBV19 to TRBJ2-2; possible D gene TRBD2, 7 bases. The sequence was obtained from a female donor with multiple sclerosis, enrolled in a pregnancy study. DNA of the CDR3: TGTGCCAGTATCTCTACGGGGGGCAGAGACACCGGGGAGCTGTTTTTT. Translated: CASISTGGRDTGELFF. The entire variable domain, with the rest obtained from reference TRBV19 and TRBJ2-2, is as follows: DGGITQSPKYLFRKEGQNVTLSCEQNLNHDAMYWYRQDPGQGLRLIYYSQIVNDFQKGDIAEGYSVSREKKESFPLTVTSAQKNPTAFYLCASISTGGRDTGELFFGEGSRLTVL.